This is a list of T cell receptor beta chains from one sample in a study of cytomegalovirus exposure and HLA in healthy donors. Measured with immunoSEQ multiplex PCR; TCRdb has only the in-frame clones, and not every one. The sample yields about 130,000 clones, about 74% seen once. Material for sequencing was PBMCs. All receptors come from a man aged 30-40 years in good health and CMV-seronegative. Both conserved end residues are part of each CDR3. A D gene is named only where the DNA matches it firmly. For some rows the clone size is stated as once, few or many, or as a class when expanded; others skip it.

TRBV7-2,once,-,TRBJ1-1,13,CASSGHLNTEAFF,TGTGCCAGCAGCGGACACCTAAACACTGAAGCTTTCTTT
TRBV5-1,-,-,TRBJ1-1,17,CASSTTGIPGSALEAFF,TGCGCCAGCAGCACCACAGGGATCCCAGGAAGCGCACTGGAAGCTTTCTTT
TRBV9,few,-,TRBJ1-2,16,CASSVAPTGSVYGYTF,TGTGCCAGCAGCGTAGCTCCAACAGGGTCGGTCTATGGCTACACCTTC
TRBV7-9,-,TRBD2,TRBJ2-2,15,CASSSSGSYTGELFF,TGTGCCAGCAGTTCTAGCGGGAGCTACACCGGGGAGCTGTTTTTT
TRBV12-5,-,TRBD1,TRBJ1-1,16,CASGLVLDRGGTEAFF,TGTGCTAGTGGTTTGGTACTGGACAGGGGCGGCACTGAAGCTTTCTTT
TRBV27,once,-,TRBJ1-5,15,CASSFSRGGNQPQHF,TGTGCCAGCAGTTTCTCCAGGGGCGGCAATCAGCCCCAGCATTTT
TRBV7-8,few,-,TRBJ1-3,14,CASSLVAGENTIYF,TGTGCCAGCAGCTTAGTAGCAGGGGAGAACACCATATATTTT
TRBV5-5,-,TRBD1,TRBJ1-1,13,CASSWTGETEAFF,TGTGCCAGCAGCTGGACAGGGGAAACTGAAGCTTTCTTT
TRBV4-1,once,TRBD2,TRBJ2-5,14,CASSPGTSEETQYF,TGCGCCAGCAGCCCCGGGACTAGCGAAGAGACCCAGTACTTC
TRBV13,-,-,TRBJ1-1,20,CASSSETDRFSRSMSTEAFF,TGTGCCAGCAGCTCAGAAACGGACAGATTTTCAAGATCGATGAGCACTGAAGCTTTCTTT